This TCR beta chain stems from a study of tumor-infiltrating lymphocytes in primary liver carcinoma. Looking at the study overall: All patients, whether men or women, fell within 30 to 69 years of age. Staged T1-T3 N0M0, the tumors had sizes that ranged from about 4.2 to 11 cm across. Notes on the study in general: A fraction of only about 7.5-25% of top clones appeared in all five tumor regions. Tumor specimens were characterized by a significantly higher top-250-clone fraction than blood (p = 0.039).

Co-extraction of RNA and DNA was performed on roughly 17-32 mg of unsorted bulk tissue. With a constant-region primer, TCR beta cDNA was made from 450 to 500 ng of total RNA. Modified slightly, ARM-PCR produced TCR beta libraries over three nested multiplex PCR rounds. Investigators reported that the first two PCR rounds, at 10 cycles each, used TRBV1-TRBV30 forward primers with a C-beta reverse primer. TCRdb reanalysed the multiplex PCR reads using MiXCR and keeps one entry per CDR3 protein. This table holds 100,000 or so distinct CDR3 sequences, about four fifths found once. Germline V gives CDR1 SGHNT, CDR2 YYREEE (reference sequence). The CDR3 loop spans 15 amino acids. In regard to this clonotype: Its antigen is unidentified. The junction departs from the called germline gene at one end, perhaps through a read error.

The chain carries TRBV5-4 and TRBJ2-7; 13 positions agree with TRBD2. The source of this sequence is a man aged 35 to 55 with primary liver carcinoma and hepatitis B virus infection. Input material: liver tumor tissue from sampling region 3. Subset defined: tumor region T3, left-lateral pole. This chain's CDR3 is CASSLRTSGRYGQYF. In DNA, the CDR3 is TGTGCCAGCAGCCTTCGGACTAGCGGGAGATACGGGCAGTACTTC.